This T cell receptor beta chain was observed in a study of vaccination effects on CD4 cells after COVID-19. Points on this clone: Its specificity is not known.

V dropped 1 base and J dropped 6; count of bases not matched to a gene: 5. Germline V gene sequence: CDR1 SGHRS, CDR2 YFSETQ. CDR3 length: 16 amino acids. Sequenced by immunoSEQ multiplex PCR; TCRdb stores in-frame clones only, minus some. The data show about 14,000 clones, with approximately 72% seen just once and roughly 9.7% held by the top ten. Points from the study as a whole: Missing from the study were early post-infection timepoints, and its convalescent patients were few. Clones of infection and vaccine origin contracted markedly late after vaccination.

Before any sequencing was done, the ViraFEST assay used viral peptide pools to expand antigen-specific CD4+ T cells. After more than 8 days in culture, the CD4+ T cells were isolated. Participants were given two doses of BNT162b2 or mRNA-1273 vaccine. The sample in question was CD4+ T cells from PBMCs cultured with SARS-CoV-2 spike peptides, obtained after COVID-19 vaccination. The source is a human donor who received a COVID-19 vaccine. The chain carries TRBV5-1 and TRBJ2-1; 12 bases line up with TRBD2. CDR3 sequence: CASSLLASGGVNEQFF. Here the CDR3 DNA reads TGCGCCAGCAGCTTGTTGGCTAGCGGGGGGGTCAATGAGCAGTTCTTC.